The source of this TCR beta chain is a study of T cell changes during pregnancy in multiple sclerosis. Measured with immunoSEQ multiplex PCR; TCRdb has only the in-frame clones, and not every one. Of fewer than 60,000 clones listed, approximately 92% were seen once; the top ten hold approximately 1.1%. The length of the CDR3 is 15 residues. The V end lost 2 bases, the J end lost 4 bases, and 15 bases lay between the germline ends. Germline CDR1 is SGHRS and CDR2 is YFSETQ. The sequenced sample was peripheral blood, obtained after pregnancy. The clonotype was recovered from a female donor in good health, enrolled as a control in a pregnancy study. The rearrangement joins TRBV5-1 to TRBJ1-1, with D possibly matching TRBD1 (5 bases). CDR3 bases: TGCGCCAGCAGCTTTGTGGGGCAAATCAGCACTGAAGCTTTCTTT. Translating it yields CASSFVGQISTEAFF.